Below are 18 T cell receptor beta chains sequenced from a single sample in a study of shared clonotypes between healthy human individuals. Profiling relied on immunoSEQ multiplex PCR, and the TCRdb table lists in-frame clones only, not all of them. The table lists approximately 2,300,000 clones, 92% of them singletons. Material: naive CD4+ T cells from PBMCs. Stated subset: CD45RA+ positively selected. The receptors derive from a man younger than 35 in good health. Some clones in this sample may be carry-over from other donors' samples.

The DNA for the CDR3 is TGTGCCAGCAGCTTGATTCCGGGGCCCTCTGGAAACACCATATATTTT. As protein: CASSLIPGPSGNTIYF. V gene TRBV5-6 combines with J gene TRBJ1-3; possibly TRBD1 for D (5 bases). This CDR3 has 16 amino acids. The V and J ends lost 1 base and 0 bases respectively, with 11 bases between them. Germline loops: CDR1 SGHDT, CDR2 YYEEEE.

The V call is TRBV5-1, the J call TRBJ2-2; D unclear. V lost 4 bases and J lost 6, with 10 bases in between. CDR1 and CDR2 (germline): SGHRS, YFSETQ. The CDR3 has 13 amino acids. The CDR3 nucleotides read TGCGCCAGCAGCCCTCTCTCAGCCGGGGAGCTGTTTTTT. It specifies CASSPLSAGELFF.

The chain employs TRBV29-1 and TRBJ1-4; D uncertain. V lost 0 bases to trimming and J lost 6 bases, with 8 bases between them. Germline V CDR1 and CDR2: SQVTM, ANQGSEA. The CDR3 has 13 amino acids. The CDR3 DNA follows: TGCAGCGTTGAAGAACAGAAGGATGAAAAACTGTTTTTT. Amino acids: CSVEEQKDEKLFF. Complete variable domain (other parts from reference TRBV29-1 and TRBJ1-4): SAVISQKPSRDICQRGTSLTIQCQVDSQVTMMFWYRQQPGQSLTLIATANQGSEATYESGFVIDKFPISRPNLTFSTLTVSNMSPEDSSIYLCSVEEQKDEKLFFGSGTQLSVL.

V usage is TRBV7-9 and J usage is TRBJ1-3, with 8 nucleotides matching TRBD1. The V segment lost 5 bases and the J segment 2 bases; nucleotides outside the gene matches: 5. The germline V gene has CDR1 SEHNR and CDR2 FQNEAQ (reference sequence). CDR3 length equals 15 residues. The CDR3 DNA follows: TGTGCCAGCAGCACGGACAGGGCGGCTGGAAACACCATATATTTT. This gives the protein CASSTDRAAGNTIYF.

V gene TRBV5-1 combines with J gene TRBJ2-1; 7 nucleotides agree with TRBD2. The germline gives CDR1 SGHRS, CDR2 YFSETQ. J was trimmed by 6 bases and V by 3 bases; bases with no gene match: 3. This CDR3 contains 13 residues. Here the CDR3 DNA reads TGCGCCAGCAGCTGGGAGGGCCTCAATGAGCAGTTCTTC. Residues: CASSWEGLNEQFF.

In regard to this clone: This same CDR3 is encoded by further DNA sequences in the sample. DNA of the CDR3: TGCGCCAGCAGCTTGGGGCAGGGGGCCTACAATGAGCAGTTCTTC. Protein: CASSLGQGAYNEQFF. The V call is TRBV5-1, the J call TRBJ2-1, with 7 bases aligning to TRBD1. The V gene end was trimmed by 0 bases and the J gene end by 2 bases; junction bases not matched to a gene: 2. The CDR3 covers 15 residues. The germline gives CDR1 SGHRS, CDR2 YFSETQ.

This chain connects TRBV18 to TRBJ2-5, with TRBD2 matching 7 bases. Germline V gives CDR1 KGHSH, CDR2 LQKENI. The CDR3 is 15 residues long. V shed 1 base and J 4 bases; nucleotides not matched to a gene: 6. The CDR3 DNA sequence: TGTGCCAGCTCACCACGGGCGGGAGTCGGAGAGACCCAGTACTTC. Translation gives CASSPRAGVGETQYF.

In DNA form, the CDR3 reads TGTGCCAGCAGGAGGAACAGGTTGAGTTCCTCTTTAGCCAAAAACATTCAGTACTTC. This encodes CASRRNRLSSSLAKNIQYF. The V call is TRBV28, the J call TRBJ2-4; D is perhaps TRBD1 (5 bases). The CDR3 consists of 19 residues. Germline V CDR1 and CDR2: MDHEN, SYDVKM. V was clipped by 6 bases and J by 0 bases, with 24 bases between them.

The CDR3 protein is CASSVVGQGAGNEQFF. As DNA, the CDR3 is TGTGCCAGCAGCGTAGTGGGACAGGGGGCGGGTAATGAGCAGTTCTTC. The rearrangement joins TRBV9 to TRBJ2-1; TRBD1 matches 12 bases. This CDR3 spans 16 amino acids. The V gene end was trimmed by 0 bases and the J gene end by 7 bases; junction bases not matched to a gene: 5. The germline V gene has CDR1 SGDLS and CDR2 YYNGEE.

This clone was counted a single time. The chain couples TRBV5-4 to TRBJ2-7, with D possibly being TRBD1 or TRBD2 (5 bases each). V lost 4 bases and J lost 2, with 13 bases in between. Germline values: CDR1 SGHNT, CDR2 YYREEE (reference sequence). The length of the CDR3 is 14 residues. CDR3 sequence: CASSPRDPTYEQYF. The CDR3 nucleotides read TGTGCCAGCAGCCCAAGGGACCCCACCTACGAGCAGTACTTC.

The chain has TRBV19 and TRBJ1-5, with 8 nucleotides matching TRBD1. V lost 2 bases to trimming and J lost 6 bases; unmatched junction nucleotides: 6. Germline values: CDR1 LNHDA, CDR2 SQIVND (reference sequence). The CDR3 spans 15 residues. The CDR3 coding sequence is TGTGCCAGTAGTATAAGGCAGGGGGCCGGTCAGCCCCAGCATTTT. Amino acids: CASSIRQGAGQPQHF.

This rearrangement joins TRBV29-1 to TRBJ1-4; D unresolved. The germline CDR1 and CDR2 sequences are SQVTM and ANQGSEA. The length of the CDR3 is 16 residues. V shed 5 bases and J shed 0 bases, with 16 bases lying between them. The CDR3 coding sequence is TGCAGCGTTATCCTATTCCTAGATTCAACTAATGAAAAACTGTTTTTT. It encodes CSVILFLDSTNEKLFF.

The chain employs TRBV10-3 and TRBJ2-3, with 11 positions matching TRBD2. The germline V gene encodes CDR1 ENHRY and CDR2 SYGVKD. The V segment lost 3 bases and the J segment 6 bases; nucleotides outside the gene matches: 14. The CDR3 is 18 amino acids. CDR3 protein: CAISDAPGLAAGGDTQYF. In DNA, the CDR3 is TGTGCCATCAGTGATGCTCCGGGACTAGCGGCCGGGGGGGATACGCAGTATTTT.

V gene TRBV5-1 combines with J gene TRBJ1-4; a weak D match, TRBD1 (5 bases). Germline CDR1 SGHRS, CDR2 YFSETQ. This CDR3 is 13 amino acids long. In DNA form, the CDR3 reads TGCGCGCTGAGGGACTCGTTGGGTGAAAAACTGTTTTTT. Protein: CALRDSLGEKLFF.

The rearrangement uses TRBV20-1 and TRBJ2-3, with D perhaps given as TRBD1 or TRBD2 (5 bases each). From germline, CDR1 is DFQATT and CDR2 SNEGSKA (reference sequence). The V end lost 4 bases, the J end lost 6 bases, and 8 bases lay between the germline ends. This CDR3 has 11 amino acids. CDR3 DNA sequence: TGCAGTGCTACCAGGGACGATACGCAGTATTTT. Amino acid sequence: CSATRDDTQYF.

This clone was detected only once. This specimen includes other DNA sequences encoding the same CDR3. The chain uses TRBV6-5 and TRBJ2-3; D is perhaps TRBD1 (6 bases). The CDR3 covers 15 residues. V dropped 2 bases and J dropped 2 bases, with 11 bases sitting between them. Germline CDR1 is MNHEY and CDR2 is SVGAGI. CDR3 sequence: CASSYGGGFTDTQYF. The CDR3 nucleotides read TGTGCCAGCAGTTACGGGGGCGGATTCACAGATACGCAGTATTTT.

The gene calls are TRBV7-6 and TRBJ2-3; D uncertain. Germline lookup yields CDR1 SGHVS and CDR2 FNYEAQ. This CDR3 region has 12 residues. The V end was cut by 0 bases, the J end by 6 bases, with 4 bases between. The CDR3 DNA reads TGTGCCAGCAGCTTAGCCCGGGATACGCAGTATTTT. Its protein product is CASSLARDTQYF.

This rearrangement joins TRBV29-1 to TRBJ2-3, with 7 nucleotides matching TRBD2. The CDR3 is 14 residues long. V was pared by 0 bases and J by 2 bases, with 2 bases of the junction left unmatched. Per germline, CDR1 SQVTM and CDR2 ANQGSEA. The CDR3: CSVEEGGITDTQYF. The CDR3 coding sequence is TGCAGCGTTGAAGAGGGAGGGATCACAGATACGCAGTATTTT.